This T cell receptor (beta chain) was observed in a study of CD4+ T cells in melanoma. Study-wide findings and caveats: CD8+ T cell, macrophage and B cell function reportedly correlated with neoantigen-specific CD4+ T cells. Diverse differentiation states were reported for melanoma neoantigen-specific CD4+ T cells.

Clones were read by immunoSEQ multiplex PCR, and TCRdb kept only the in-frame ones, dropping some. Here the sample spans about 50,000 clones, roughly nine tenths being singletons. V lost 5 bases and J 2 bases, leaving 8 bases between the germline ends. Germline V lookup: CDR1 LGHNT, CDR2 FRNRAP. This CDR3 has 13 residues. Turning to this clone: Its antigen is not identified.

The TCR originated in a human donor with melanoma. Sequencing was carried out using peripheral blood. The genes are TRBV12-5 and TRBJ2-3; D gene uncertain. The CDR3 here is CASGNSDTDTQYF. The DNA for the CDR3 is TGTGCTAGTGGTAACTCTGACACAGATACGCAGTATTTT.